This T cell receptor beta chain was captured by sequencing in a study of cytomegalovirus exposure and HLA in healthy donors (dated by TCRdb to 2015 to 2018). Broadly, across the study: According to a later analysis, one platform produced both the approximately 110 validation repertoires and the approximately 670 repertoires of the first cohort. The aim of the study was to test whether cataloging public T cell receptors could identify signatures of past pathogen exposure. Along with the approximately 600-subject first cohort, a separate validation cohort of about 110 different subjects was used. To predict cytomegalovirus infection status, the study combined high-throughput TCR immunosequencing, statistical association of individual TCRs with disease status, and machine learning.

The table lists this clone with a count of one. Its antigen target is currently unknown. There are no base qualities to consult, and no much larger clone falls within one base. On the study overall, not on this receptor specifically: A later analysis had no HLA typing for the validation cohort, so co-occurrence there was scored across all 110 or so repertoires. It was suggested by the authors that the approach could potentially be generalized to other disease states and immunological phenotypes. Most TCR sequences were observed very rarely across donors, whereas some public TCRs were present in many individuals. In vitro tests confirmed that a few of the cytomegalovirus-associated TCR beta chains recognize cytomegalovirus antigens. The study gave a list of about 150 TCR beta chains associated with cytomegalovirus. The classifier was reported to diagnose cytomegalovirus status with high specificity and sensitivity in both the original and validation cohorts. Of the cluster scores, roughly 93% were above 0 in a later analysis, which found that TCRs clustered in the first cohort also tended to co-occur in the 120 validation repertoires.

The method was the immunoSEQ multiplex PCR assay. Per the authors' processing: A statistical classification framework was developed to diagnose cytomegalovirus status using the catalog of TCR beta chain sequences. Entries here come from immuneACCESS through TCRdb and include only in-frame sequences with V and J called. Some clones fail to appear in such tables; in the studies checked, an unresolved V gene covers under half of the shortfall, and the cause of the remainder is unknown. The V and J calls and the clone size are those of that table, but D and trimming were determined from the DNA. Counted in this sample were some 120,000 clones; more than 95% of them appeared once. The top ten clonotypes cover 1.5% to 2% of the sample. Separate from the approximately 700-subject first cohort, the validation cohort of 90 to 150 subjects was the group to which the donors belonged. The germline V gene (reference sequence) supplies CDR1 LNHDA and CDR2 SQIVND. Trimming takes 8 bases from V and 7 bases from J, and the germline ends sit 15 bases apart. Measured from the cysteine to the phenylalanine, the CDR3 is 13 residues long. This entry keeps only the CDR3 DNA: 39 bases, framed from base 1.

The sequence was obtained from a man aged 18 to 29 in good health and CMV-seronegative. What was sequenced was PBMCs. This chain joins TRBV19 to TRBJ1-5; a tentative D match to TRBD1 spans 5 bases. The CDR3 is CASGGGGDQPQHF. The nucleotide sequence is TGTGCCAGTGGCGGCGGAGGGGACCAGCCCCAGCATTTT.